The 21 T cell receptor beta chains presented below share a single source sample, sequenced in a study of OX40 agonist ivuxolimab in advanced cancers. Data came from immunoSEQ multiplex PCR; TCRdb stores just in-frame clones and leaves some out. This sample has some 80,000 clones; approximately 86% occur once, and the top ten carry roughly 2%. Specimen: CD4+ or CD8+ T cells sorted from blood, collected in a trial of the OX40 agonist ivuxolimab. The receptors here all came from an adult with an advanced solid tumor such as melanoma, head and neck, liver or kidney cancer.

V is TRBV28 and J is TRBJ2-2; TRBD1 matches 8 bases. The junction had 7 bases not matched to a gene; V was cut back by 4 bases and J by 0 bases. CDR3 length: 17 amino acids. Germline V gene sequence: CDR1 MDHEN, CDR2 SYDVKM. Here the CDR3 reads CASSSRDRLSNTGELFF. The CDR3 DNA is TGTGCCAGCAGTTCCAGGGACAGGCTTTCGAACACCGGGGAGCTGTTTTTT.

The V call is TRBV4-1, the J call TRBJ2-7; TRBD1 might be the D (6 bases). The CDR3 has 14 residues. Germline V gene sequence: CDR1 MGHRA, CDR2 YSYEKL. V was clipped by 3 bases and J by 2 bases, with 11 bases between them. CDR3: CASSHDDRTYEQYF. The CDR3 coding sequence is TGCGCCAGCAGCCACGATGACAGGACCTACGAGCAGTACTTC.

The chain recombines TRBV19 with TRBJ1-6; D gene ambiguous. The V gene's germline CDR1 is LNHDA and CDR2 SQIVND (reference sequence). CDR3 length: 14 amino acids. The ends were cut back, 3 bases at V and 7 bases at J, with 10 bases in the middle. In DNA form, the CDR3 reads TGTGCCAGTAGTATTCTATTCTTGAATTCACCCCTCCACTTT. Translated: CASSILFLNSPLHF.

CDR3 loop: CASSLGGTPTEQYF. DNA of the CDR3: TGTGCCAGCAGCTTAGGGGGTACACCGACTGAGCAGTACTTC. This chain connects TRBV7-9 to TRBJ2-7; D is ambiguous. CDR3 length equals 14 residues. V gave up 1 base and J gave up 7 bases, with 14 bases separating them. From germline, CDR1 is SEHNR and CDR2 FQNEAQ (reference sequence). The complete variable domain, with remaining parts taken from reference TRBV7-9 and TRBJ2-7, reads DTGVSQNPRHKITKRGQNVTFRCDPISEHNRLYWYRQTLGQGPEFLTYFQNEAQLEKSRLLSDRFSAERPKGSFSTLEIQRTEQGDSAMYLCASSLGGTPTEQYFGPGTRLTVT.

This rearrangement joins TRBV5-1 to TRBJ2-1; possibly TRBD1 for D (6 bases). Germline lookup yields CDR1 SGHRS and CDR2 YFSETQ. V was pared by 2 bases and J by 4 bases, with 10 bases between. The CDR3 covers 14 residues. CDR3: CASSFGTRYNEQFF. The CDR3 DNA is TGCGCCAGCAGCTTCGGGACAAGGTACAATGAGCAGTTCTTC.

This chain joins TRBV19 and TRBJ2-5, with D unclear. Germline assignment: CDR1 LNHDA and CDR2 SQIVND (reference sequence). Trimming took off 3 bases at V and 5 bases at J, with 4 bases between the two ends. CDR3 length: 11 residues. The CDR3 sequence is CASSMGETQYF. In DNA, the CDR3 is TGTGCCAGTAGTATGGGGGAGACCCAGTACTTC. Supplemented by reference TRBV19 and TRBJ2-5, the full variable domain reads DGGITQSPKYLFRKEGQNVTLSCEQNLNHDAMYWYRQDPGQGLRLIYYSQIVNDFQKGDIAEGYSVSREKKESFPLTVTSAQKNPTAFYLCASSMGETQYFGPGTRLLVL.

The genes are TRBV11-2 and TRBJ2-4; D might be TRBD2 (5 bases). V lost 0 bases and J lost 10, with 16 bases in between. Germline V gene data show CDR1 as SGHAT and CDR2 as FQNNGV. This CDR3 contains 15 residues. The CDR3, as DNA: TGTGCCAGCAGCTTAGACGGGGTGAAGAGGGAAATTCAGTACTTC. As protein: CASSLDGVKREIQYF.

This clone has more than one count but fewer than ten. This chain joins TRBV5-1 and TRBJ1-2, with a possible D match to TRBD1 (6 bases). This CDR3 comprises 16 residues. Germline values: CDR1 SGHRS, CDR2 YFSETQ. Trimming shortened V by 0 bases and J by 4 bases, and 16 bases separated the two germline ends. The CDR3 coding sequence is TGCGCCAGCAGCTTGGAAGGCGGGGGCTCCCCCTATGGCTACACCTTC. Residues: CASSLEGGGSPYGYTF. Supplemented by reference TRBV5-1 and TRBJ1-2, the full variable domain reads KAGVTQTPRYLIKTRGQQVTLSCSPISGHRSVSWYQQTPGQGLQFLFEYFSETQRNKGNFPGRFSGRQFSNSRSEMNVSTLELGDSALYLCASSLEGGGSPYGYTFGSGTRLTVV.

The V gene is TRBV28, the J gene TRBJ2-5, with 10 bases aligning to TRBD2. The V gene's germline CDR1 is MDHEN and CDR2 SYDVKM. V gave up 1 base and J gave up 5 bases; unmatched junction bases: 10. CDR3 size: 17 residues. The CDR3, as DNA: TGTGCCAGCAGTTTATTCTGGCGAGCGGGGGGGCGGGAGACCCAGTACTTC. Residues: CASSLFWRAGGRETQYF. The full variable domain, in which reference TRBV28 and TRBJ2-5 provide the parts outside the CDR3, is DVKVTQSSRYLVKRTGEKVFLECVQDMDHENMFWYRQDPGLGLRLIYFSYDVKMKEKGDIPEGYSVSREKKERFSLILESASTNQTSMYLCASSLFWRAGGRETQYFGPGTRLLVL.

The count of this clone is one. The chain has TRBV21-1 and TRBJ1-2; the table's D gene call, TRBD1, was not cross checked with the DNA. TRBV21-1 is listed as a pseudogene. The CDR3 length is 13 residues. This chain's CDR3 is CASSKCDGPGYTF. Written as DNA, the CDR3 is TGTGCCAGCAGCAAATGTGATGGGCCCGGCTACACCTTC.

The V gene is TRBV28, the J gene TRBJ1-2; 7 bases match TRBD1. V lost 5 bases and J lost 8; bases outside the gene matches: 5. The CDR3 runs 12 residues. Germline V CDR1 and CDR2: MDHEN, SYDVKM. The CDR3, as DNA: TGTGCCAGCAGTAAAGACAGGGACGGCTACACCTTC. Residues: CASSKDRDGYTF.

V and J are TRBV28 and TRBJ2-3; TRBD1 might be the D (6 bases). Trimming cost V 2 bases and J 3 bases, with 9 bases left between them. Germline CDR1 MDHEN, CDR2 SYDVKM. The length of the CDR3 is 14 residues. DNA of the CDR3: TGTGCCAGCAGTTTAGGAACAGGGACAGATACGCAGTATTTT. It yields the protein CASSLGTGTDTQYF.

This chain uses TRBV5-1 with TRBJ2-5; D possibly matches TRBD1 or TRBD2 (5 bases each). The CDR3 is made up of 17 amino acids. The V gene lost 0 bases and the J gene lost 5 bases, with 20 bases spanning the gap. CDR1 SGHRS and CDR2 YFSETQ come from the germline V gene. The CDR3 nucleotides read TGCGCCAGCAGCTTGGCCAAGGCCAGGGTCGGCGGGGAGACCCAGTACTTC. It specifies CASSLAKARVGGETQYF.

CDR3 sequence (DNA): TGTGCCAGCAGCGGTGGACAGGGGAAAAACATTCAGTACTTC. Its translation: CASSGGQGKNIQYF. The V and J genes are TRBV9 and TRBJ2-4, with TRBD1 identical over 9 bases. The V gene end was trimmed by 3 bases and the J gene end by 4 bases; junction bases not matched to a gene: 2. Germline CDR1 and CDR2: SGDLS and YYNGEE. The CDR3 runs 14 residues.

The chain uses TRBV28 and TRBJ1-2, with TRBD1 matching over 8 bases. Per germline, CDR1 MDHEN and CDR2 SYDVKM. This CDR3 has 14 amino acids. J was trimmed by 8 bases and V by 6 bases; bases with no gene match: 11. CDR3 nucleotide sequence: TGTGCCAGCAGATCCCTCCAGGGGGCGCAAGGCTACACCTTC. Translating it yields CASRSLQGAQGYTF.

The chain joins TRBV10-3 to TRBJ2-1; 7 nucleotides match TRBD2. CDR3 length equals 12 residues. V gave up 3 bases and J gave up 12 bases; unmatched junction bases: 5. Germline V gene sequence: CDR1 ENHRY, CDR2 SYGVKD. Here the CDR3 reads CAISDPTGGQFF. In nucleotides, the CDR3 is TGTGCCATCAGTGATCCCACGGGAGGGCAGTTCTTC.

CDR3 amino acids: CASSLGTGVADTQYF. The CDR3, as DNA: TGTGCCAGCAGCCTAGGGACAGGGGTGGCAGATACGCAGTATTTT. The rearrangement links TRBV11-3 to TRBJ2-3; TRBD1 matches at 10 bases. This CDR3 comprises 15 residues. V lost 5 bases to trimming and J lost 4 bases; unmatched junction nucleotides: 6. CDR1 is SGHNT, CDR2 YENEEA, per germline.

This clone has only a few counts. The rearrangement joins TRBV5-1 to TRBJ2-5; maybe TRBD1 (6 bases). V shed 7 bases and J shed 3 bases, with 10 bases lying between them. The CDR3 extends over 12 amino acids. Germline CDR1 reads SGHRS; CDR2 reads YFSETQ. CDR3 nucleotide sequence: TGCGCCAGCGGACAGAATGAAGAGACCCAGTACTTC. This sequence encodes CASGQNEETQYF.

The chain uses TRBV19 and TRBJ1-2; TRBD1 matches 7 bases. The CDR3 contains 14 residues. Germline lookup yields CDR1 LNHDA and CDR2 SQIVND (reference sequence). V gave up 7 bases and J gave up 4 bases; unmatched junction bases: 9. CDR3 sequence: CASTRGGAGYGYTF. The CDR3 DNA sequence: TGTGCCAGTACCAGGGGGGGCGCAGGCTATGGCTACACCTTC.

In this sample, this clone turned up once. The genes are TRBV7-2 and TRBJ2-1, with D hard to call. CDR3 size: 14 residues. Germline values: CDR1 SGHTA, CDR2 FQGNSA. The V and J ends lost 5 bases and 5 bases respectively, with 13 bases between them. CDR3 coding DNA: TGTGCCAGCAGCGTTATGGGCGGCGACAATGAGCAGTTCTTC. This encodes CASSVMGGDNEQFF.

V is TRBV7-2 and J is TRBJ1-6, with a weak D call TRBD1 (5 bases). V was shortened by 3 bases and J by 8 bases, with 17 bases between the two germline ends. The germline V gene encodes CDR1 SGHTA and CDR2 FQGNSA. This CDR3 spans 16 amino acids. CDR3 coding DNA: TGTGCCAGCAGCTTCGGAGGTCGGGGGGAAGATTCACCCCTCCACTTT. Amino acids: CASSFGGRGEDSPLHF.